This T cell receptor (beta chain) was sequenced during a study of vaccination and CD4 T cells after COVID-19. V dropped 5 bases and J dropped 2 bases, with 14 bases sitting between them. This CDR3 region has 15 residues. Germline lookup yields CDR1 SGHTA and CDR2 FQGTGA. This sample's treatment: approximately nine-day PBMC culture with coronavirus spike peptide pools or control peptides (ViraFEST assay). Regarding the study as a whole: Convalescent patients had a median about 90% of reactive clones appearing only post-vaccination.

Comment on this clonotype: What it recognizes is unknown.

Cultured CD4+ T cells had their DNA profiled by the Oncomine TCR Beta short-read assay. Cultures of CD4+ T cells served as the source for extracting genomic DNA. TCRdb re-analysed the PCR reads in MiXCR, keeping a single row per CDR3 protein. The sample has 3,500 to 4,500 distinct CDR3 sequences, roughly a fifth seen once. The sample taken for sequencing was CD4+ T cells from blood, cultured in vitro. This clonotype was obtained from a human donor who had recovered from COVID-19. The J gene is TRBJ2-3, the V gene TRBV7-3, with a possible D match to TRBD1 (6 bases). The DNA of the CDR3 is TGTGCCAGCAGCCTCGGGGACACTCACACAGATACGCAGTATTTT. This encodes CASSLGDTHTDTQYF.